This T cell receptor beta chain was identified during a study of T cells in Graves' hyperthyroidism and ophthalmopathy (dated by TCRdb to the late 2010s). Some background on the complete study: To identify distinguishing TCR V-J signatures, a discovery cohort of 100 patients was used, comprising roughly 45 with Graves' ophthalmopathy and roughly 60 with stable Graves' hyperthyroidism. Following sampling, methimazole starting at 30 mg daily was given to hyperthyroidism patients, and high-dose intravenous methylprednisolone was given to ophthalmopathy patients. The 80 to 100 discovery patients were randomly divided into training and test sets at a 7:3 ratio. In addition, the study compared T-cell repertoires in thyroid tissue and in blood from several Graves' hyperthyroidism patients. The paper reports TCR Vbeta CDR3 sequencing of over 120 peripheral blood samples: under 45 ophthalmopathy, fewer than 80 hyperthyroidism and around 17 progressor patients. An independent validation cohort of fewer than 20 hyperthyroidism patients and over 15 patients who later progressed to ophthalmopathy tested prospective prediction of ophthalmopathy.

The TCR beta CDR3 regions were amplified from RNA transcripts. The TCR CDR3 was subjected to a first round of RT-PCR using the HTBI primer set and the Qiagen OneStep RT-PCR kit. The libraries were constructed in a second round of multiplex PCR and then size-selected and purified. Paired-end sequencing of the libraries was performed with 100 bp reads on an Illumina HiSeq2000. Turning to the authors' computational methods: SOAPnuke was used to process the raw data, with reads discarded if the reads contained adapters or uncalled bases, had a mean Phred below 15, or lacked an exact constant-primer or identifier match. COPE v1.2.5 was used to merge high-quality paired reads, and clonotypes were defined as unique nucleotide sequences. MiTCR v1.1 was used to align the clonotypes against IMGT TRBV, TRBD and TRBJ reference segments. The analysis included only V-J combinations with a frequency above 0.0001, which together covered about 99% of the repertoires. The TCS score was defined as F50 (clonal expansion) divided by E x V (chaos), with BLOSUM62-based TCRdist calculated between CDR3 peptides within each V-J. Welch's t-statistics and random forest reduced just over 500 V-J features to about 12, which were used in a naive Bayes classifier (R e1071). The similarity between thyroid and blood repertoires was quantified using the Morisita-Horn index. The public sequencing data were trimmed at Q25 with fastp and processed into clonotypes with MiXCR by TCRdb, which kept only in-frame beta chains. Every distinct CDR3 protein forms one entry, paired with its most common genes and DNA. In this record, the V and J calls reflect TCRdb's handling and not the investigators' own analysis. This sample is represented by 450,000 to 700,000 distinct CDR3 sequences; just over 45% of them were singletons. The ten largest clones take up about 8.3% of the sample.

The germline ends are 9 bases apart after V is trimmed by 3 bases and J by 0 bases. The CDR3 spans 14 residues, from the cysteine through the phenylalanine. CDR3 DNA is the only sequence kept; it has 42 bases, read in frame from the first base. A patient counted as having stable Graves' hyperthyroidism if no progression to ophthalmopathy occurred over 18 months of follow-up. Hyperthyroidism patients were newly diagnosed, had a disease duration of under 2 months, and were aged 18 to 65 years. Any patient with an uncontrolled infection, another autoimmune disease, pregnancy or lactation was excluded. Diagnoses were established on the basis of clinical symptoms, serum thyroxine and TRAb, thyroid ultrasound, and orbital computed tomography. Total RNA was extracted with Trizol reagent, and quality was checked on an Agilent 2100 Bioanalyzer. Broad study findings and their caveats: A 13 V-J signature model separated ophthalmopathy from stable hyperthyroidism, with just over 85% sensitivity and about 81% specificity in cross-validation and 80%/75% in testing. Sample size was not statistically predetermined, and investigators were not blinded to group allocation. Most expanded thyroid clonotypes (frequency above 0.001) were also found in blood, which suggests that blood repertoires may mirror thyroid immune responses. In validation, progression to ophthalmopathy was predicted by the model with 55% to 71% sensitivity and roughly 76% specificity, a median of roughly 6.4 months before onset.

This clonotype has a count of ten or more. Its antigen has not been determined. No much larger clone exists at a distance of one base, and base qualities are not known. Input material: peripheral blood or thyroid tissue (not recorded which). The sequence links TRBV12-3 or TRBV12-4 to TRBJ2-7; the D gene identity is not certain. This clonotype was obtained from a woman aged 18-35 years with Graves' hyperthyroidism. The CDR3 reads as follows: CASSLVISSYEQYF. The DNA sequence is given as TGTGCCAGCAGTTTGGTGATCTCCTCCTACGAGCAGTACTTC.